Listed here are 12 T cell receptor beta chains from one sample, sequenced in a study of T-cell memory formation after mild COVID-19. Via MiXCR, TCRdb re-called the 5' RACE reads, giving one row per CDR3 protein. The table includes about 210,000 distinct CDR3 sequences, roughly a tenth detected once. The sequencing input was PBMCs or a T cell subset sorted from them (not recorded which). These receptors all stem from a man aged 18 to 29 who had mild COVID-19 (a few samples of this study predate the infection). Cell type and time point are not known.

The CDR3 DNA follows: TGTGCCAGCACCGGGGAGGATGAAAAACTGTTTTTT. Residues: CASTGEDEKLFF. This chain uses TRBV2 with TRBJ1-4; D gene ambiguous. The length of the CDR3 is 12 residues. Trimming removed 7 bases from V and 6 bases from J, with 9 bases in between. Germline V gene sequence: CDR1 SNHLY, CDR2 FYNNEI.

The CDR3 reads CASSFSSAGVDTQYF. DNA of the CDR3: TGTGCCAGCAGCTTTTCTTCAGCGGGGGTGGATACGCAGTATTTT. The chain combines TRBV7-2 with TRBJ2-3; TRBD2 matches 8 bases. Germline values: CDR1 SGHTA, CDR2 FQGNSA. V shed 3 bases and J 6 bases; nucleotides not matched to a gene: 8. The CDR3 consists of 15 residues.

CDR3 in DNA: TGTGCCAGCAGCCAGGGTAGTGGGGTTGCCTACGAGCAGTACTTC. It translates to CASSQGSGVAYEQYF. The rearrangement uses TRBV3-1 and TRBJ2-7; D ambiguous. Germline loops: CDR1 LGHDT, CDR2 YNNKEL (reference sequence). The CDR3 has 15 amino acids. The V and J ends lost 3 bases and 2 bases respectively, with 14 bases between them.

This clonotype was picked up a small number of times. The CDR3 DNA reads as TGCAGTGCTACCAGGAGAGGGGCAAAGGGCTCCTACGAGCAGTACTTC. It encodes CSATRRGAKGSYEQYF. The chain combines TRBV20-1 with TRBJ2-7, with D tentatively TRBD1 or TRBD2 (5 bases each). Germline CDR1 is DFQATT and CDR2 is SNEGSKA (reference sequence). The CDR3 has 16 amino acids. V lost 4 bases, J lost 0 bases, and 19 bases lay in between.

This clonotype was counted a few times. The rearrangement joins TRBV7-9 to TRBJ1-1; no firm D call. V was clipped by 2 bases and J by 7 bases, with 8 bases between them. The CDR3 consists of 12 residues. Germline V gives CDR1 SEHNR, CDR2 FQNEAQ (reference sequence). CDR3 in amino acids: CASSLSGIEAFF. In DNA form, the CDR3 reads TGTGCCAGCAGCTTATCGGGGATTGAAGCTTTCTTT. Full variable domain (remainder filled in from reference TRBV7-9 and TRBJ1-1): DTGVSQNPRHKITKRGQNVTFRCDPISEHNRLYWYRQTLGQGPEFLTYFQNEAQLEKSRLLSDRFSAERPKGSFSTLEIQRTEQGDSAMYLCASSLSGIEAFFGQGTRLTVV.

This clonotype has a count of ten or more. V and J are TRBV24-1 and TRBJ2-3; 14 positions agree with TRBD2. The CDR3 contains 18 residues. With 5 bases clipped from V and 2 bases from J, the junction kept 8 bases outside the gene matches. Looked up from germline, CDR1 is KGHDR and CDR2 is SFDVKD. CDR3 loop: CATSAGLAGGSYTDTQYF. CDR3 sequence (DNA): TGTGCCACCAGTGCAGGACTAGCGGGGGGCTCCTACACAGATACGCAGTATTTT.

The sample holds many counts of this clonotype. The CDR3 bases are TGCAGTGCTATTTCGCGGGGTTCCTCTGGCGAGCAGTACTTC. It translates to CSAISRGSSGEQYF. The genes are TRBV20-1 and TRBJ2-7, with D maybe TRBD2 (6 bases). The V gene's germline CDR1 is DFQATT and CDR2 SNEGSKA (reference sequence). V dropped 4 bases and J dropped 6 bases, with 19 bases sitting between them. The CDR3 has 14 residues.

The chain joins TRBV20-1 to TRBJ1-5, with 8 nucleotides matching TRBD1. Germline values: CDR1 DFQATT, CDR2 SNEGSKA (reference sequence). V lost 3 bases and J lost 0; bases outside the gene matches: 7. The CDR3 consists of 16 residues. CDR3 protein: CSARGTGDYSNQPQHF. CDR3 sequence (DNA): TGCAGTGCTAGGGGGACAGGAGACTATAGCAATCAGCCCCAGCATTTT.

V gene TRBV5-1 combines with J gene TRBJ2-5; D is perhaps TRBD2 (5 bases). Germline CDR1 reads SGHRS; CDR2 reads YFSETQ. The CDR3 sequence is 13 residues long. Trimming took off 1 base at V and 5 bases at J, with 9 bases between the two ends. The CDR3 region is CASSLLRGETQYF. Here the CDR3 DNA reads TGCGCCAGCAGCTTGCTCCGGGGTGAGACCCAGTACTTC.

The genes are TRBV6-1 and TRBJ1-1; D unclear. The CDR3 contains 15 residues. With 1 base removed from V and 10 bases from J, the gap between germline ends came to 19 bases. Germline CDR1 reads MNHNS; CDR2 reads SASEGT. The CDR3 region is CASSEVQDGLPGAFF. The CDR3 coding sequence is TGTGCCAGCAGTGAAGTTCAGGACGGGCTGCCGGGAGCTTTCTTT.

This clonotype appeared many times. The chain is built from TRBV19 and TRBJ2-7, with D uncertain. The CDR3 is made up of 12 amino acids. V lost 5 bases and J lost 1, with 6 bases in between. The germline V gene has CDR1 LNHDA and CDR2 SQIVND (reference sequence). CDR3 coding DNA: TGTGCCAGTAGTTCCGGTTCCTACGAGCAGTACTTC. It translates to CASSSGSYEQYF.

The V call is TRBV7-3, the J call TRBJ2-1; D ambiguous. The CDR3 consists of 18 residues. Trimming stripped 2 bases from V and 0 bases from J, with 17 bases between. Germline CDR1 reads SGHTA; CDR2 reads FQGTGA. The CDR3 DNA reads TGTGCCAGCAGCTTATCGGATCTGGACCAGAGCTCCTACAATGAGCAGTTCTTC. Residues: CASSLSDLDQSSYNEQFF.